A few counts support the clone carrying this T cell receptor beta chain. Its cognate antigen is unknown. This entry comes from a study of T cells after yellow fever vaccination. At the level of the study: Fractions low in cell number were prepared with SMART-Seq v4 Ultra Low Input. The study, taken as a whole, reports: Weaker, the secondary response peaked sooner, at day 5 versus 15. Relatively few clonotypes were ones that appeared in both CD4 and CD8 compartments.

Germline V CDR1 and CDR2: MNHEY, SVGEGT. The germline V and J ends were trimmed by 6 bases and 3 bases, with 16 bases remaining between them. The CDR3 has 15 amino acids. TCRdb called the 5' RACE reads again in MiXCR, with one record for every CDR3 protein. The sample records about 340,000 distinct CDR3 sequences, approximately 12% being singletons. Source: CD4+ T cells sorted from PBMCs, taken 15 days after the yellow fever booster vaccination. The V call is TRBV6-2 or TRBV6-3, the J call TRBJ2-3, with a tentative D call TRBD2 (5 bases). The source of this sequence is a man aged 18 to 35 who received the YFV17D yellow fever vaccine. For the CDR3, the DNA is TGTGCCAGCAGGCGACTAAGCGAAGGGACAGATACGCAGTATTTT. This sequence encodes CASRRLSEGTDTQYF.